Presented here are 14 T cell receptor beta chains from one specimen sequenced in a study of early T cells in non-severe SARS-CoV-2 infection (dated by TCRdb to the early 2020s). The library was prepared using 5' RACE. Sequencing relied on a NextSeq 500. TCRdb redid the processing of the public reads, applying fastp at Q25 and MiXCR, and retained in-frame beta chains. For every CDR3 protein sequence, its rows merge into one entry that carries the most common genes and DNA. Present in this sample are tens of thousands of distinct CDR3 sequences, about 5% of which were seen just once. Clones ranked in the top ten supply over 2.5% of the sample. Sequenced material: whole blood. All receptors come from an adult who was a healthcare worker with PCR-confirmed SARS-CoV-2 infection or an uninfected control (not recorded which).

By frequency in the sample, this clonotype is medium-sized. This CDR3 reads CASSESITSPLHF. The CDR3 region has the DNA TGCGCCAGCAGTGAGTCGATAACCTCACCCCTCCACTTT. V is TRBV10-1 and J is TRBJ1-6; D is ambiguous. The CDR3 is 13 amino acids. Germline assignment: CDR1 WNHNN and CDR2 SYGVQD (reference sequence). V dropped 0 bases and J dropped 10 bases, with 7 bases sitting between them.

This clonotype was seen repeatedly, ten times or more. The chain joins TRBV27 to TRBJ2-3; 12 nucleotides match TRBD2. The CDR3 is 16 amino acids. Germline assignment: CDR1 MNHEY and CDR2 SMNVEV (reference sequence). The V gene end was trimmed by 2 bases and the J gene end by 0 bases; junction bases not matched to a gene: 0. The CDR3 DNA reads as TGTGCCAGCAGTTTAGGGACTAGCGGGAGCACAGATACGCAGTATTTT. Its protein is CASSLGTSGSTDTQYF.

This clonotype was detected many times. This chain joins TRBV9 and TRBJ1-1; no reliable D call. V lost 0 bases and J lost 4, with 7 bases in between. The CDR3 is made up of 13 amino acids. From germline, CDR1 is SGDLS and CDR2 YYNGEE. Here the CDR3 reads CASSVGGSTEAFF. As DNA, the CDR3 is TGTGCCAGCAGCGTAGGAGGGAGCACTGAAGCTTTCTTT.

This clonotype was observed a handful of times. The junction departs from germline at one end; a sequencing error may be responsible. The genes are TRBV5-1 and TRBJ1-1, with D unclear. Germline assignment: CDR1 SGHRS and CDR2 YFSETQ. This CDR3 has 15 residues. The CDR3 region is CATSETGRINTEAFF. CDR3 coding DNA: TGCGCCACCAGCGAAACGGGTAGGATCAACACTGAAGCTTTCTTT.

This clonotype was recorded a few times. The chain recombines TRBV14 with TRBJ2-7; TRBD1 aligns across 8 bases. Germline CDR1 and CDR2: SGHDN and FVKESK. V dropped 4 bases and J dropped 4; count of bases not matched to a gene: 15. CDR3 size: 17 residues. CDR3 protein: CASSPPQGARNWYEQYF. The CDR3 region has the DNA TGTGCCAGCAGCCCGCCGCAGGGGGCGCGGAATTGGTACGAGCAGTACTTC.

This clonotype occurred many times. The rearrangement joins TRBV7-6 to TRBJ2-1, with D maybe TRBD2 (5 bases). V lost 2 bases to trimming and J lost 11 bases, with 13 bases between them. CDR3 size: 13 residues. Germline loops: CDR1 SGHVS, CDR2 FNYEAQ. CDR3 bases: TGTGCCAGCAGCTTACAAGCGGCACTAAAGCAGTTCTTC. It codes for CASSLQAALKQFF. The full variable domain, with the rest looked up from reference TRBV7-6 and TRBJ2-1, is GAGVSQSPRYKVTKRGQDVALRCDPISGHVSLYWYRQALGQGPEFLTYFNYEAQQDKSGLPNDRFSAERPEGSISTLTIQRTEQRDSAMYRCASSLQAALKQFFGPGTRLTVL.

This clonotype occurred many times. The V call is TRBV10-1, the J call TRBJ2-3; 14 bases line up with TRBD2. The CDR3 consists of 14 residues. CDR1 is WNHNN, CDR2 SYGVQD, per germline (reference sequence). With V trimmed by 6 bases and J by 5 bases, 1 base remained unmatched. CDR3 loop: CASSGLAGGDTQYF. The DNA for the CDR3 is TGCGCCAGCAGCGGACTAGCGGGAGGAGATACGCAGTATTTT.

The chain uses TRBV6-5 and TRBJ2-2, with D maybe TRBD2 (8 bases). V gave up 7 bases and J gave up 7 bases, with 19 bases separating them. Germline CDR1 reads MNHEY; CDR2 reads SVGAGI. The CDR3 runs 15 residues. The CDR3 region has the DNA TGTGCCAGCAATCCCTCCGGGGGGGACAGCGGGGAGCTGTTTTTT. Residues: CASNPSGGDSGELFF.

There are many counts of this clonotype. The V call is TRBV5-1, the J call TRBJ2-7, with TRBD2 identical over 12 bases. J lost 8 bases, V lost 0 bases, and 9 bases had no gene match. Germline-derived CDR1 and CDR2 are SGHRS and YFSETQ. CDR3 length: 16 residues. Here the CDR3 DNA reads TGCGCCAGCAGCTTGGAACTAGCGGGGGGCCGACGGAAGCAGTACTTC. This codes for CASSLELAGGRRKQYF. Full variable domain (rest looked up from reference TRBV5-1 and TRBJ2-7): KAGVTQTPRYLIKTRGQQVTLSCSPISGHRSVSWYQQTPGQGLQFLFEYFSETQRNKGNFPGRFSGRQFSNSRSEMNVSTLELGDSALYLCASSLELAGGRRKQYFGPGTRLTVT.

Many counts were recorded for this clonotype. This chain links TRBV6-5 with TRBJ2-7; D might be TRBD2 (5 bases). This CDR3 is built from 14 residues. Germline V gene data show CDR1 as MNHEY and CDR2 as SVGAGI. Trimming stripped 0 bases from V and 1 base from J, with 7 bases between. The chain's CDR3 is CASSYSRVSYEQYF. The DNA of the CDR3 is TGTGCCAGCAGTTACTCGAGGGTGTCCTACGAGCAGTACTTC.

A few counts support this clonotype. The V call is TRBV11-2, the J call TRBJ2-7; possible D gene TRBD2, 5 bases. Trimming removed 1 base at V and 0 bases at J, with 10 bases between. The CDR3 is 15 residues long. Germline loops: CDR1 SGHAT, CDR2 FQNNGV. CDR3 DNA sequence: TGTGCCAGCAGCTTAGCAGCGGCGAGCTCCTACGAGCAGTACTTC. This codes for CASSLAAASSYEQYF.

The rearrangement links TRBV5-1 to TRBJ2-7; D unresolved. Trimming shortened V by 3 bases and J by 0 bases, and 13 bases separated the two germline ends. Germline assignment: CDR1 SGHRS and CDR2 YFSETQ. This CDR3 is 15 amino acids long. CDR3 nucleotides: TGCGCCAGCAGCTCCCGACCAATAACCTCCTACGAGCAGTACTTC. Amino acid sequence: CASSSRPITSYEQYF.

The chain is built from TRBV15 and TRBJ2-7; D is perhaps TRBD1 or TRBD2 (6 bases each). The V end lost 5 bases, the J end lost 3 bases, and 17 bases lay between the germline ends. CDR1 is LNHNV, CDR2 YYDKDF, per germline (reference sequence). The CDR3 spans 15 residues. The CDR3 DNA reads TGTGCCACCAGCTATTCGGAGGGACACCACTACGAGCAGTACTTC. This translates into CATSYSEGHHYEQYF. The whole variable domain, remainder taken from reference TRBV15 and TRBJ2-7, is DAMVIQNPRYQVTQFGKPVTLSCSQTLNHNVMYWYQQKSSQAPKLLFHYYDKDFNNEADTPDNFQSRRPNTSFCFLDIRSPGLGDTAMYLCATSYSEGHHYEQYFGPGTRLTVT.

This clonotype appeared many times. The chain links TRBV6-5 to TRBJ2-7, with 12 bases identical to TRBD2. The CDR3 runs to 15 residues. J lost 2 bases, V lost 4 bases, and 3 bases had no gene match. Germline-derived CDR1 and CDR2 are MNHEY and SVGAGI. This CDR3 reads CASSSGLAGPYEQYF. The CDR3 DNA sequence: TGTGCCAGCAGTTCCGGACTAGCGGGACCCTACGAGCAGTACTTC.